The sequence of this T cell receptor beta chain was determined in a study of blood T cell repertoires in COVID-19. Study summary: PBMCs, B-cell-depleted T cells, or T cells provided the cDNA or gDNA that made up the material.

The CDR3 extends over 14 amino acids. The germline V gene has CDR1 SEHNR and CDR2 FQNEAQ (reference sequence). The V gene end was trimmed by 5 bases and the J gene end by 1 base; junction bases not matched to a gene: 4. TCRdb's table, derived via immunoSEQ multiplex PCR, lists solely in-frame clones and lacks some. This sample has some 250,000 clones, with about three quarters found just once. The rearrangement links TRBV7-9 to TRBJ1-1, with 7 bases matching TRBD1. The origin of this receptor is a woman of 80 years or more with acute or convalescent COVID-19. Sequenced sample: peripheral blood. The CDR3 DNA reads as TGTGCCAGCAGCACAGGGGCCTCGAACACTGAAGCTTTCTTT. Translated, it gives CASSTGASNTEAFF.